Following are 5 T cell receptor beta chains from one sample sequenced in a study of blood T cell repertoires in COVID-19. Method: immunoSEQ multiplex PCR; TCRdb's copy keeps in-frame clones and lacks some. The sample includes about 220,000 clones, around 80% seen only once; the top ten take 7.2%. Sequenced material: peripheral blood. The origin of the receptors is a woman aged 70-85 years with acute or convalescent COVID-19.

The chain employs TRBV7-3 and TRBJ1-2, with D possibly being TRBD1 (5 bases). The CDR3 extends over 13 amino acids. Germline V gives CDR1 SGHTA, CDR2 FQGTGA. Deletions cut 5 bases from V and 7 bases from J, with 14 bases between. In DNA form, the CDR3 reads TGTGCCAGCAGCCTCGAAGGGGCCGGTGGCTACACCTTC. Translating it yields CASSLEGAGGYTF. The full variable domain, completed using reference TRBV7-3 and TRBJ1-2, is GAGVSQTPSNKVTEKGKYVELRCDPISGHTALYWYRQSLGQGPEFLIYFQGTGAADDSGLPNDRFFAVRPEGSVSTLKIQRTERGDSAVYLCASSLEGAGGYTFGSGTRLTVV.

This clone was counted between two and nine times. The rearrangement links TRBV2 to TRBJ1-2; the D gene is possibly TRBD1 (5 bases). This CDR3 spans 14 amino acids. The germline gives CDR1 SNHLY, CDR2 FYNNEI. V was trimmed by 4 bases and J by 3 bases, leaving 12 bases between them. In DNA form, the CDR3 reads TGTGCCAGCAGTGGAGGAGGGGCCGACTATGGCTACACCTTC. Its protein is CASSGGGADYGYTF.

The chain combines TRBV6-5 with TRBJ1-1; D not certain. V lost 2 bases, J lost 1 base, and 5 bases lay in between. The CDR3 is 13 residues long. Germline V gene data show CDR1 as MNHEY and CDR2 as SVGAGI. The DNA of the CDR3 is TGTGCCAGCAGTTACAGACAGAACACTGAAGCTTTCTTT. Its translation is CASSYRQNTEAFF.

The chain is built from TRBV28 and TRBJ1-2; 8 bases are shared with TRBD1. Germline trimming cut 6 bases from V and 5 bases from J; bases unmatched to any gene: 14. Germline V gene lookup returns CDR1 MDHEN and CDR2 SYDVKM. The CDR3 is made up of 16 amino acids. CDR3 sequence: CASSIPTGVSLYGYTF. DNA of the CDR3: TGTGCCAGCAGCATACCGACAGGGGTATCGTTATATGGCTACACCTTC.

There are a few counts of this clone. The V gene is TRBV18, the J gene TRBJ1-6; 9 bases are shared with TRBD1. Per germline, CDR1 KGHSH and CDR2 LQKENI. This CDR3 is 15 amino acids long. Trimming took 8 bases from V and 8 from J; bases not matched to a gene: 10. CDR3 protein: CASKVQGADDSPLHF. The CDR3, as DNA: TGTGCCAGCAAGGTACAGGGGGCTGACGATTCACCCCTCCACTTT.